This TCR beta chain stems from a study of shared clonotypes between healthy human individuals. Clones were sequenced by immunoSEQ multiplex PCR, and TCRdb holds only the in-frame ones, with some missing. The sample holds around 2.5 million clones, approximately 93% seen once. In the case of this clone: In the same sample, other DNA sequences code for this CDR3.

What was sequenced was naive CD4+ T cells from PBMCs. Subset indicated: CD45RA+ positively selected. The clonotype was recovered from a man in his late teens or twenties in good health. Some clones in this sample may be carry-over from other donors' samples.

The CDR3 bases are TGCGCCAGCAGCTTGGCAGGGGGGCCCTACGAGCAGTACTTC. Its protein is CASSLAGGPYEQYF. The V and J genes are TRBV5-1 and TRBJ2-7; possibly TRBD1 for D (7 bases). Between the trimmed V and J ends, which lost 0 bases and 2 bases, there was a span of 9 bases. Germline CDR1 reads SGHRS; CDR2 reads YFSETQ. The CDR3 has 14 amino acids. The variable domain in full, with the rest retrieved from reference TRBV5-1 and TRBJ2-7, is KAGVTQTPRYLIKTRGQQVTLSCSPISGHRSVSWYQQTPGQGLQFLFEYFSETQRNKGNFPGRFSGRQFSNSRSEMNVSTLELGDSALYLCASSLAGGPYEQYFGPGTRLTVT.